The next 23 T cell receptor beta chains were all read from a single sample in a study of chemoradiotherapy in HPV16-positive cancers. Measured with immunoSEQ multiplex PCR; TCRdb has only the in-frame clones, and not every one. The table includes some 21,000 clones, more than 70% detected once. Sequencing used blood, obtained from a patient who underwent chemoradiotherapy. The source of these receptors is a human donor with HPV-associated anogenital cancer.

CDR3 coding DNA: TGTGCCAGCAGCTTAGAGGGGACTAGCGGGACGCGCACAGATACGCAGTATTTT. It translates to CASSLEGTSGTRTDTQYF. The chain has TRBV7-2 and TRBJ2-3, with TRBD2 matching over 13 bases. Germline CDR1 SGHTA, CDR2 FQGNSA. J lost 1 base, V lost 1 base, and 5 bases had no gene match. CDR3 size: 18 residues.

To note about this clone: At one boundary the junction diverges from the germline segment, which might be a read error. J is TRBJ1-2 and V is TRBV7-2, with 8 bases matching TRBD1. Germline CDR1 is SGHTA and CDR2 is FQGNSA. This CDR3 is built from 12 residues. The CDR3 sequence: CASSSDRVKLYF. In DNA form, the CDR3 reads TGTGCCAGCAGTTCGGACAGGGTGAAACTCTACTTC.

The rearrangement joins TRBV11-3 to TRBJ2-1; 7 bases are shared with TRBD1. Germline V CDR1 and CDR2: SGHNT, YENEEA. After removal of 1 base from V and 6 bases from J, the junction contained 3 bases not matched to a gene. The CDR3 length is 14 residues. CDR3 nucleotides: TGTGCCAGCAGCTTAGTTTCAGGGGGCAATGAGCAGTTCTTC. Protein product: CASSLVSGGNEQFF.

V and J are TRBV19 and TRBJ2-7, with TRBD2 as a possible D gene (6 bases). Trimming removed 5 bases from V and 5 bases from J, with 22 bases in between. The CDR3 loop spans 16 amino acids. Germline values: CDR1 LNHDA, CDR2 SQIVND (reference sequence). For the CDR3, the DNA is TGTGCCAGTAGTCGAGCCGGGACTCGGCTCGGCGACGAGCAGTACTTC. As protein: CASSRAGTRLGDEQYF.

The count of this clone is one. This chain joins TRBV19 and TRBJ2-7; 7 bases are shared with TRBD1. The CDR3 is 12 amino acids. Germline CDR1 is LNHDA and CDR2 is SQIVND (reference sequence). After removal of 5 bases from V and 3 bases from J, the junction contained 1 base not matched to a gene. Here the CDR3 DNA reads TGTGCCAGTAGTCGGGACAGCTACGAGCAGTACTTC. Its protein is CASSRDSYEQYF.

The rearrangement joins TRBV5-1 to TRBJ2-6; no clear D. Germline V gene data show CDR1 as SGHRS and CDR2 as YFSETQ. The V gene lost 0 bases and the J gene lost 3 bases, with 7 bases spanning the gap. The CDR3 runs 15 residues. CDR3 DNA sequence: TGCGCCAGCAGCTTGGTACCGGATGGGGCCAACGTCCTGACTTTC. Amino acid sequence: CASSLVPDGANVLTF.

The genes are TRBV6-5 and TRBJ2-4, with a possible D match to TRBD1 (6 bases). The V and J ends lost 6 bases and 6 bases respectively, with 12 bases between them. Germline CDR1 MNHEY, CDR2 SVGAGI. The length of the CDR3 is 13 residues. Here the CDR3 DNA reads TGTGCCAGCAGGAGTACAGGGATAAACATTCAGTACTTC. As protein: CASRSTGINIQYF.

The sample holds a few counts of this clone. The CDR3 loop is CASSLSGATDTQYF. Here the CDR3 DNA reads TGCGCCAGCAGCTTATCAGGAGCCACAGATACGCAGTATTTT. The chain recombines TRBV5-1 with TRBJ2-3; no definite D call. In germline, CDR1 is SGHRS, CDR2 YFSETQ. This CDR3 is 14 amino acids long. V was shortened by 2 bases and J by 2 bases, with 9 bases between the two germline ends. The full variable domain, its missing parts supplied by reference TRBV5-1 and TRBJ2-3, is KAGVTQTPRYLIKTRGQQVTLSCSPISGHRSVSWYQQTPGQGLQFLFEYFSETQRNKGNFPGRFSGRQFSNSRSEMNVSTLELGDSALYLCASSLSGATDTQYFGPGTRLTVL.

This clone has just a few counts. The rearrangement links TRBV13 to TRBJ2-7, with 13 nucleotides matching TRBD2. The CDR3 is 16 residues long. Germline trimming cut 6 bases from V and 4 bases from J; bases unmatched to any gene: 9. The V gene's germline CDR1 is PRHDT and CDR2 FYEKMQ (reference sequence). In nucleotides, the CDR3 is TGTGCCAGCAGTTCAGGGACTAGCGGGATCGGATACGAGCAGTACTTC. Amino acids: CASSSGTSGIGYEQYF.

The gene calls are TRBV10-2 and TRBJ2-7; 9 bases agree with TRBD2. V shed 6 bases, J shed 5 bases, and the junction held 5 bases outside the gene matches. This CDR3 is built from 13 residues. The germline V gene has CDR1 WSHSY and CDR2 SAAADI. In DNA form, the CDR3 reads TGCGCCAGCAGGACTAGCGGACAAAACGAGCAGTACTTC. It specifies CASRTSGQNEQYF.

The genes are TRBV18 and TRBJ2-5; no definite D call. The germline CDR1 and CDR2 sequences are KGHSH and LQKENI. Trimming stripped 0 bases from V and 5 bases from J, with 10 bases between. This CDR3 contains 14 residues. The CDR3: CASSPPRFLETQYF. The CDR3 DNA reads TGTGCCAGCTCACCACCCCGGTTTCTGGAGACCCAGTACTTC.

This CDR3 reads CASSFRGSGGGDEQFF. CDR3 bases: TGCGCCAGCAGCTTCCGGGGTAGCGGGGGGGGTGATGAGCAGTTCTTC. The chain has TRBV4-3 and TRBJ2-1; 11 bases fit TRBD2. J lost 8 bases, V lost 5 bases, and 11 bases had no gene match. Germline V CDR1 and CDR2: LGHNA, YSLEER. This CDR3 comprises 16 residues.

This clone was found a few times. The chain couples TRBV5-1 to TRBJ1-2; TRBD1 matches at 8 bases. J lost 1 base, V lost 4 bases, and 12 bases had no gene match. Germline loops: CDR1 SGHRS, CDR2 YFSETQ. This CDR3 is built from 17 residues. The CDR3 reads CASSPNRDRGRNYGYTF. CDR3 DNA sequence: TGCGCCAGCAGCCCTAACCGAGACAGGGGCCGTAACTATGGCTACACCTTC.

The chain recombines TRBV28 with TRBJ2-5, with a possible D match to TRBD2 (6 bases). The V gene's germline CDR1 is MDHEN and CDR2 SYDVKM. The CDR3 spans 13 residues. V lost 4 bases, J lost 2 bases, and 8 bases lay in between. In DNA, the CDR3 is TGTGCCAGCAGTTCGGGACTGCAAGAGACCCAGTACTTC. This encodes CASSSGLQETQYF.

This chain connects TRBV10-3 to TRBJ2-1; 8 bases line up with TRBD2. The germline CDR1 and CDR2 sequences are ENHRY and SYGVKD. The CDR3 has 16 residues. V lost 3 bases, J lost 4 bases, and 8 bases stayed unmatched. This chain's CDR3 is CAISDSGLAGYNEQFF. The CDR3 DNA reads TGTGCCATCAGTGATTCGGGGCTAGCGGGTTACAATGAGCAGTTCTTC.

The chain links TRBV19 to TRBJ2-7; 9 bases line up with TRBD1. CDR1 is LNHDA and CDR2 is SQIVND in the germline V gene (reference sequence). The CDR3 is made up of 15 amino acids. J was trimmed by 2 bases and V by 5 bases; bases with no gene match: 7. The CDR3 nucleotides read TGTGCCAGTAGTCCGGGACAGGGCCTCCCCTACGAGCAGTACTTC. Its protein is CASSPGQGLPYEQYF.

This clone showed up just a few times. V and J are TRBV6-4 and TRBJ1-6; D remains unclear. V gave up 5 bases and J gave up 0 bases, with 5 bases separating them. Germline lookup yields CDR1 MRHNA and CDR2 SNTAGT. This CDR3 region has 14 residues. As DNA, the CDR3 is TGTGCCAGCAGTCAGAGCTCCTATAATTCACCCCTCCACTTT. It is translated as CASSQSSYNSPLHF.

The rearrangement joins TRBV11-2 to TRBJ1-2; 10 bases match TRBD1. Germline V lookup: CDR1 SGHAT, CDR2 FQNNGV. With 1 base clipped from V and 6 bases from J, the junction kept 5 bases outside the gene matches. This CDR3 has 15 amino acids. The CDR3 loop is CASSLVGDRGNGYTF. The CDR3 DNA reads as TGTGCCAGCAGCTTAGTGGGGGACAGGGGTAATGGCTACACCTTC.

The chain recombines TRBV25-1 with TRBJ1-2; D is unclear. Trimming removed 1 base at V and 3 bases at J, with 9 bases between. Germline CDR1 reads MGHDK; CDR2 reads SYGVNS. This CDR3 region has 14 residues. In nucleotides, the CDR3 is TGTGCCAGCAGTGAATCCGGGATCTACTATGGCTACACCTTC. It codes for CASSESGIYYGYTF.

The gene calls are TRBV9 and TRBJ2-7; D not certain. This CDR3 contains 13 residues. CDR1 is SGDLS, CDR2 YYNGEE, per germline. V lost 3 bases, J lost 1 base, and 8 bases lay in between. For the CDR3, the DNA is TGTGCCAGCAGCGGAGTGGGTTCCTACGAGCAGTACTTC. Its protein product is CASSGVGSYEQYF.

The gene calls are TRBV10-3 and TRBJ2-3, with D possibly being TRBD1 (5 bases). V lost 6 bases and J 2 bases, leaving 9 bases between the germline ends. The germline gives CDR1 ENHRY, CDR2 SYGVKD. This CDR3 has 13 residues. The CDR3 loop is CAISVTATDTQYF. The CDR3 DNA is TGTGCCATCAGCGTGACAGCCACAGATACGCAGTATTTT.

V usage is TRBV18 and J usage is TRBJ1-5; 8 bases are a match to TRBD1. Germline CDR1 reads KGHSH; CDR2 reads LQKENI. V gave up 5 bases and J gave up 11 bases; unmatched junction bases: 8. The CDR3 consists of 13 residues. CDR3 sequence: CASSGTGGPAQHF. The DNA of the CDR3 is TGTGCCAGCTCAGGGACAGGCGGGCCGGCCCAGCATTTT.

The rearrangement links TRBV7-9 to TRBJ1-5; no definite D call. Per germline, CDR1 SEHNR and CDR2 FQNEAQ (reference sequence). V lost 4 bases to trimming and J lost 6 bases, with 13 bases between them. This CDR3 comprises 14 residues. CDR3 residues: CASSSNMKGQPQHF. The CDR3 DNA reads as TGTGCCAGCAGCTCAAATATGAAAGGTCAGCCCCAGCATTTT. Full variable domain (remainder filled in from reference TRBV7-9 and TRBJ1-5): DTGVSQNPRHKITKRGQNVTFRCDPISEHNRLYWYRQTLGQGPEFLTYFQNEAQLEKSRLLSDRFSAERPKGSFSTLEIQRTEQGDSAMYLCASSSNMKGQPQHFGDGTRLSIL.